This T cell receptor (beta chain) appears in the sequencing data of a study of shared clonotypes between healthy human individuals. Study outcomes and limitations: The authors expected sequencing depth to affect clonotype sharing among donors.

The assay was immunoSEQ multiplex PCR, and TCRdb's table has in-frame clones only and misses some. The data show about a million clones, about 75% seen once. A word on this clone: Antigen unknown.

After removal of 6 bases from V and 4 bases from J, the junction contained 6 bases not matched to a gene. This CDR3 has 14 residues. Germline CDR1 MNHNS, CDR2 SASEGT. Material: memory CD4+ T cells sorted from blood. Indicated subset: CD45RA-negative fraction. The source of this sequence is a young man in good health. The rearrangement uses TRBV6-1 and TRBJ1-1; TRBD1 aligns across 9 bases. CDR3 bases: TGTGCCAGCAGGACGGGACAGGGAGGCACTGAAGCTTTCTTT. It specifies CASRTGQGGTEAFF.